Detailed here is one T cell receptor (beta chain). Germline CDR1 is SGHVS and CDR2 is FNYEAQ. CDR3 length: 16 residues. The ends were cut back, 1 base at V and 4 bases at J, with 11 bases in the middle. This entry belongs to a study of shared clonotypes between healthy human individuals. Sequenced by immunoSEQ multiplex PCR; TCRdb stores in-frame clones only, minus some. The table shows 550,000 to 700,000 clones, with about 80% occurring only once. This sequence joins TRBV7-6 and TRBJ2-6; D remains ambiguous. The sequencing sample was made of memory CD4+ T cells sorted from blood. The subset was: CD45RA-negative fraction. This TCR was recovered from a woman between 25 and 40 years old in good health. The CDR3 here is CASSLEGGPGANVLTF. The CDR3 coding sequence is TGTGCCAGCAGCTTAGAAGGTGGGCCCGGGGCCAACGTCCTGACTTTC. The complete variable domain, with remaining parts taken from reference TRBV7-6 and TRBJ2-6, reads GAGVSQSPRYKVTKRGQDVALRCDPISGHVSLYWYRQALGQGPEFLTYFNYEAQQDKSGLPNDRFSAERPEGSISTLTIQRTEQRDSAMYRCASSLEGGPGANVLTFGAGSRLTVL.